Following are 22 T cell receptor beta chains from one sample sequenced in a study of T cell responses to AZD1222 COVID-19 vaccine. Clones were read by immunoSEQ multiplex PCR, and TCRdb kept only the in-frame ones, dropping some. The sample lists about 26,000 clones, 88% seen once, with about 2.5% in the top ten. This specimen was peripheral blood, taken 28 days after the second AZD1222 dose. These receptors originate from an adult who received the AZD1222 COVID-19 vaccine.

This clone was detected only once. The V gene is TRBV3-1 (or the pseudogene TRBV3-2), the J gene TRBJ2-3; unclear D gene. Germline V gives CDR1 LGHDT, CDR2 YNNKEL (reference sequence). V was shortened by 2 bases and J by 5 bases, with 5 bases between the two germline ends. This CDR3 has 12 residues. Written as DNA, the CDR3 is TGTGCCAGCAGCCAAACGATAGATACGCAGTATTTT. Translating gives CASSQTIDTQYF.

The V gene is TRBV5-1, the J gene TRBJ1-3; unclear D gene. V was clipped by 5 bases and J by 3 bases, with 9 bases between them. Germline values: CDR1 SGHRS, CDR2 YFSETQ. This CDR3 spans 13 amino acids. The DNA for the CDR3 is TGCGCCAGCAGAGGGAGGGATGGAAACACCATATATTTT. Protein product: CASRGRDGNTIYF.

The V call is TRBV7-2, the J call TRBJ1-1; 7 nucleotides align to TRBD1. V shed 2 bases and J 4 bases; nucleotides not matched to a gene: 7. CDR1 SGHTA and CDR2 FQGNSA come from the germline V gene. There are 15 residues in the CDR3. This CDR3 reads CASSLSTGVSTEAFF. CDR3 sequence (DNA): TGTGCCAGCAGCTTATCAACAGGGGTGAGCACTGAAGCTTTCTTT.

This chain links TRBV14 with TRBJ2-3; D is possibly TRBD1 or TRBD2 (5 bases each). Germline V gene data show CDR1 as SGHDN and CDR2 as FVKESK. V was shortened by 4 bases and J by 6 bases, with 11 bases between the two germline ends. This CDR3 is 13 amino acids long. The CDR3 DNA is TGTGCCAGCAGCCTCCAAGGGACGGATACGCAGTATTTT. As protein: CASSLQGTDTQYF.

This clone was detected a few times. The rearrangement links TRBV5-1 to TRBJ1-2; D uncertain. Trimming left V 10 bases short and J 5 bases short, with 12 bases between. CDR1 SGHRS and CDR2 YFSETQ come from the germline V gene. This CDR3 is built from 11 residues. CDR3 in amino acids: CAGPRAYGYTF. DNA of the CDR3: TGCGCCGGCCCACGGGCTTATGGCTACACCTTC.

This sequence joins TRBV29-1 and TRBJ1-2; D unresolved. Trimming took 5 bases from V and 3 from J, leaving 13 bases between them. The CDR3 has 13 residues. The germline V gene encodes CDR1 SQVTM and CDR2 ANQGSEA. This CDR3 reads CSVSTLLDYGYTF. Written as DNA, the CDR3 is TGCAGCGTTTCGACTCTGCTGGACTATGGCTACACCTTC.

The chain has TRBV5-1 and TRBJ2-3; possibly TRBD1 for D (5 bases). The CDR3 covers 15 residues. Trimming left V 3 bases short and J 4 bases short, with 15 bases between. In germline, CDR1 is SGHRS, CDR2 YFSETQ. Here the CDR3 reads CASSSSQGGADTQYF. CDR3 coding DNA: TGCGCCAGCAGCTCCTCTCAGGGTGGGGCAGATACGCAGTATTTT.

In DNA, the CDR3 is TGTGCCAGCAGTTATGGGACAGGGGGCTTCAATGAGCAGTTCTTC. This sequence encodes CASSYGTGGFNEQFF. J is TRBJ2-1 and V is TRBV6-2 or TRBV6-3; 12 bases are a match to TRBD1. CDR1 is MNHEY, CDR2 SVGEGT, per germline. CDR3 length: 15 residues. With 3 bases clipped from V and 6 bases from J, the junction kept 3 bases outside the gene matches.

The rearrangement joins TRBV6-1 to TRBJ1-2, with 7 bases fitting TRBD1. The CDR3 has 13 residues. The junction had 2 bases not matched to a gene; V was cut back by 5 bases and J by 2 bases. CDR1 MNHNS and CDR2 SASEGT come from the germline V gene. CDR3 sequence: CASSMTGNYGYTF. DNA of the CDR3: TGTGCCAGCAGTATGACAGGGAACTATGGCTACACCTTC.

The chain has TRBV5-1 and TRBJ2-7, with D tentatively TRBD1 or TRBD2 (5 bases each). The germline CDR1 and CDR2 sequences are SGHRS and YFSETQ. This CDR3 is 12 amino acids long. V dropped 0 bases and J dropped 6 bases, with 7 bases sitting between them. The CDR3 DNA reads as TGCGCCAGCAGCTTGGGGGGGACCGAGCAGTACTTC. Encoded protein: CASSLGGTEQYF.

The DNA of the CDR3 is TGTGCCAGCAGCTTGCCGGGGGGGCCAGAAAATACGCAGTATTTT. Residues: CASSLPGGPENTQYF. The J gene is TRBJ2-3, the V gene TRBV5-4, with TRBD2 identical over 8 bases. V trimming: 1 base; J trimming: 7 bases; junction bases outside the gene matches: 8. The CDR3 spans 15 residues. Germline values: CDR1 SGHNT, CDR2 YYREEE (reference sequence).

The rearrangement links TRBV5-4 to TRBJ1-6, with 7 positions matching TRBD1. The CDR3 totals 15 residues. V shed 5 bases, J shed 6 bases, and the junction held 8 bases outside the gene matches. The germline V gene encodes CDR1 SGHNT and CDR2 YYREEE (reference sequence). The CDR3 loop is CASRSPGQPNSPLHF. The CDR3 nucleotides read TGTGCCAGCAGGTCACCGGGACAGCCTAATTCACCCCTCCACTTT.

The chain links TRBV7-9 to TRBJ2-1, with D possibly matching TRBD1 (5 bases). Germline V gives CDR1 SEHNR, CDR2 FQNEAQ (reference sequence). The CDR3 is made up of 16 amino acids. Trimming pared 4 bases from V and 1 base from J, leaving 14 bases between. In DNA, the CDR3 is TGTGCCAGCAGCTCCCAGGGTAAGGGTTCCTACAATGAGCAGTTCTTC. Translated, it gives CASSSQGKGSYNEQFF.

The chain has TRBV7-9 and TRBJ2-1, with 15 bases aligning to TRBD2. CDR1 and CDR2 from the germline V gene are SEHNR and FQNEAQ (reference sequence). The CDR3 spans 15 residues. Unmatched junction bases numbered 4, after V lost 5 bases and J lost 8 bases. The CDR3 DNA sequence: TGTGCCAGCAGCACGGGACTAGCGGGGGGCGATGAGCAGTTCTTC. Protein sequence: CASSTGLAGGDEQFF.

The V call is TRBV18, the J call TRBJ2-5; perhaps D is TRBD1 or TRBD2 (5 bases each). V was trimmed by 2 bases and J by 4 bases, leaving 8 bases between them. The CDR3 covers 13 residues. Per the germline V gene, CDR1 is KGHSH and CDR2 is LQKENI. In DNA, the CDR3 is TGTGCCAGCTCACCAGGGGCGGGAGAGACCCAGTACTTC. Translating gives CASSPGAGETQYF.

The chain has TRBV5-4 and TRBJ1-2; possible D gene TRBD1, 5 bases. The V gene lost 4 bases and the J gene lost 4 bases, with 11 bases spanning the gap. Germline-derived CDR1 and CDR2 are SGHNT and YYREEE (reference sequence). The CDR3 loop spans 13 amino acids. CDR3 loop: CASSPGGPYGYTF. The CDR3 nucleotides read TGTGCCAGCAGCCCGGGGGGTCCCTATGGCTACACCTTC.

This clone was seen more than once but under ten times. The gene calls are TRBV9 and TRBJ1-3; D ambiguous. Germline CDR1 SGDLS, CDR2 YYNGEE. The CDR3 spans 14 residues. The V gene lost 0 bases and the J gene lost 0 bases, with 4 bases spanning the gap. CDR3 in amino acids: CASSVAVSGNTIYF. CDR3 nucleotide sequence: TGTGCCAGCAGCGTAGCGGTCTCTGGAAACACCATATATTTT.

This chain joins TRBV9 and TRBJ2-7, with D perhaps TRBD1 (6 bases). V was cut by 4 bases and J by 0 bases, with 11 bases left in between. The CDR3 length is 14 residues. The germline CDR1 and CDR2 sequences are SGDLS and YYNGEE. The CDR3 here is CASSIRQDSYEQYF. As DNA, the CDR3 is TGTGCCAGCAGCATTAGACAGGACTCCTACGAGCAGTACTTC.

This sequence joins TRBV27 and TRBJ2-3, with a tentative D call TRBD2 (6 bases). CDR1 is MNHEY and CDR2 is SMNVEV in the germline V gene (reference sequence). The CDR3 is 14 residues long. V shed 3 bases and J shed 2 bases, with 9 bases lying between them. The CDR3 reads CASSFRGSTDTQYF. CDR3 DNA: TGTGCCAGCAGTTTCCGGGGGTCCACAGATACGCAGTATTTT.

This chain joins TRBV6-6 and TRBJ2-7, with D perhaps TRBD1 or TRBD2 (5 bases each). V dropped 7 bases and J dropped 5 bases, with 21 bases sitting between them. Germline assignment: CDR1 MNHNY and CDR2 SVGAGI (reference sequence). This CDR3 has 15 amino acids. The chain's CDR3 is CASKGGIGGSDEQYF. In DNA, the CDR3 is TGTGCCAGCAAGGGCGGTATTGGGGGTTCGGACGAGCAGTACTTC.

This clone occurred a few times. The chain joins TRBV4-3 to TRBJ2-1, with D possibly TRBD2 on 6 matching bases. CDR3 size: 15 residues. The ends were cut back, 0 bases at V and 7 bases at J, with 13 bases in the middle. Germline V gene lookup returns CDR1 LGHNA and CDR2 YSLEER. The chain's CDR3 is CASSQEWGVGNEQFF. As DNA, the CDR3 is TGCGCCAGCAGCCAAGAGTGGGGGGTGGGAAATGAGCAGTTCTTC.

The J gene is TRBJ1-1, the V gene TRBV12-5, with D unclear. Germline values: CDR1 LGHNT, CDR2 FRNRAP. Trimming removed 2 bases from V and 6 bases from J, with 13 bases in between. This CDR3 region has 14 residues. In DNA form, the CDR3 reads TGTGCTAGTGGTTTGTCAGTCCTAAAACCTGAAGCTTTCTTT. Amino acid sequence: CASGLSVLKPEAFF.